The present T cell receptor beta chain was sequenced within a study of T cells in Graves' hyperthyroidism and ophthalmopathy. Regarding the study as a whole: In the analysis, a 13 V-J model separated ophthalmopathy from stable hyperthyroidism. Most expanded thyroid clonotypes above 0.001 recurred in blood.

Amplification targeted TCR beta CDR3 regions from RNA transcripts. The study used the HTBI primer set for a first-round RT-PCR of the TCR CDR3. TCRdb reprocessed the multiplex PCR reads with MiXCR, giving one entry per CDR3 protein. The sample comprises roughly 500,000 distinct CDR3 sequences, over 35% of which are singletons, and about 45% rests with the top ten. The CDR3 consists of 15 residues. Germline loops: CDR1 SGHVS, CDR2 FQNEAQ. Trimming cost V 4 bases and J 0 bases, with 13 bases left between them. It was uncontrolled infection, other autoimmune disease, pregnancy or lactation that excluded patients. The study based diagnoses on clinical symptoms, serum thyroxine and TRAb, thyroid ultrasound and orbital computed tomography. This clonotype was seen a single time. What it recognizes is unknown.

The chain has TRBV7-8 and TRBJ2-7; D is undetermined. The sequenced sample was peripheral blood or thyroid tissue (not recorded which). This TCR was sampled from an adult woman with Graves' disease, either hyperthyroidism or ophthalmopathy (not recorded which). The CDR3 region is CASSWSDGTSYEQYF. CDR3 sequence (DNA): TGTGCCAGCAGCTGGTCCGACGGCACCTCCTACGAGCAGTACTTC.